These 13 T cell receptor beta chains came from one sample sequenced in a study of blood T cell repertoires in COVID-19. Here immunoSEQ multiplex PCR was the method, and the copy in TCRdb shows in-frame clones only, minus some. The sample records roughly 330,000 clones, 65% to 90% being singletons. Input material: PBMCs or T cells enriched from blood (not recorded which). These receptors all come from a woman in her late teens or twenties who had recovered from COVID-19.

This clone is a singleton in its sample. J is TRBJ1-1 and V is TRBV28; a possible D gene is TRBD1 (6 bases). Germline values: CDR1 MDHEN, CDR2 SYDVKM. Between the trimmed V and J ends, which lost 2 bases and 5 bases, there was a span of 15 bases. The CDR3 has 15 amino acids. CDR3 nucleotide sequence: TGTGCCAGCAGTTTACCCACAGGGATTGATACTGAAGCTTTCTTT. Protein product: CASSLPTGIDTEAFF.

The chain combines TRBV6-5 with TRBJ2-1, with D perhaps matching TRBD2 (6 bases). The V gene's germline CDR1 is MNHEY and CDR2 SVGAGI. This CDR3 has 15 amino acids. Trimming took off 6 bases at V and 0 bases at J, with 12 bases between the two ends. The CDR3 protein is CASSLYGGSYNEQFF. In DNA, the CDR3 is TGTGCCAGCAGCCTCTACGGGGGCTCCTACAATGAGCAGTTCTTC.

The chain has TRBV30 and TRBJ1-3, with 8 bases identical to TRBD1. V was clipped by 5 bases and J by 3 bases; unmatched bases: 6. Germline V gene sequence: CDR1 GTSNPN, CDR2 SVGIG (reference sequence). The CDR3 is made up of 14 amino acids. In DNA, the CDR3 is TGTGCCTGGGCACAGGGGGTACTTGGAAACACCATATATTTT. Translation gives CAWAQGVLGNTIYF.

The chain employs TRBV28 and TRBJ1-1, with 7 bases identical to TRBD1. The germline CDR1 and CDR2 sequences are MDHEN and SYDVKM. The V segment lost 6 bases and the J segment 0 bases; nucleotides outside the gene matches: 1. There are 13 residues in the CDR3. CDR3 coding DNA: TGTGCCAGCAGAGGGACAGTGAACACTGAAGCTTTCTTT. Translation gives CASRGTVNTEAFF.

The J gene is TRBJ1-3, the V gene TRBV6-6; D is perhaps TRBD1 (6 bases). Germline CDR1 and CDR2: MNHNY and SVGAGI (reference sequence). V dropped 5 bases and J dropped 4 bases, with 21 bases sitting between them. The CDR3 consists of 17 residues. The CDR3 sequence is CASSPSHATGLGNTIYF. The CDR3 region has the DNA TGTGCCAGCAGTCCTTCTCACGCGACAGGTTTAGGAAACACCATATATTTT.

The chain has TRBV7-9 and TRBJ2-7; 13 bases agree with TRBD2. J lost 7 bases, V lost 5 bases, and 5 bases had no gene match. The V gene's germline CDR1 is SEHNR and CDR2 FQNEAQ (reference sequence). The CDR3 has 14 residues. CDR3 protein: CASSHGLAGAEQYF. The CDR3 DNA sequence: TGTGCCAGCAGCCATGGACTAGCGGGAGCAGAGCAGTACTTC.

The chain has TRBV7-6 and TRBJ1-5; D is undetermined. The CDR3 loop spans 14 amino acids. CDR1 and CDR2 (germline): SGHVS, FNYEAQ. Trimming took 1 base from V and 1 from J, leaving 5 bases between them. CDR3 bases: TGTGCCAGCAGCTTAGGGCCGAGCAATCAGCCCCAGCATTTT. It translates to CASSLGPSNQPQHF. Together with reference TRBV7-6 and TRBJ1-5, the CDR3 gives the full variable domain: GAGVSQSPRYKVTKRGQDVALRCDPISGHVSLYWYRQALGQGPEFLTYFNYEAQQDKSGLPNDRFSAERPEGSISTLTIQRTEQRDSAMYRCASSLGPSNQPQHFGDGTRLSIL.

The rearrangement links TRBV6-1 to TRBJ1-5; D gene ambiguous. V was pared by 6 bases and J by 4 bases, with 13 bases between. CDR3 size: 14 residues. The germline gives CDR1 MNHNS, CDR2 SASEGT. For the CDR3, the DNA is TGTGCCAGCAGCACAGCTACTTATAATCAGCCCCAGCATTTT. This gives the protein CASSTATYNQPQHF.

Details on this clone: A read error may account for a junction end that differs from germline. Different DNA sequences within this sample yield the same CDR3. V is TRBV7-6 and J is TRBJ1-2, with 8 nucleotides matching TRBD1. Germline V CDR1 and CDR2: SGHVS, FNYEAQ. This CDR3 comprises 13 residues. Written as DNA, the CDR3 is TGTGCCAGCAGCGGCGGACAGGGCTATGGCTACACTTTC. It yields the protein CASSGGQGYGYTF.

V gene TRBV7-3 combines with J gene TRBJ2-1, with a possible D match to TRBD1 (6 bases). The CDR3 is 13 amino acids. Trimming removed 2 bases from V and 4 bases from J, with 6 bases in between. Germline V gene data show CDR1 as SGHTA and CDR2 as FQGTGA. This CDR3 is CASSLGQYNEQFF. CDR3 bases: TGTGCCAGCAGCTTAGGACAGTACAATGAGCAGTTCTTC.

The rearrangement links TRBV6-5 to TRBJ2-2, with a weak D call TRBD1 (5 bases). Germline V gene data show CDR1 as MNHEY and CDR2 as SVGAGI. Between the trimmed V and J ends, which lost 6 bases and 0 bases, there was a span of 11 bases. This CDR3 spans 15 amino acids. Here the CDR3 DNA reads TGTGCCAGCAGCCTCGACAGAGCGAACACCGGGGAGCTGTTTTTT. Translating it yields CASSLDRANTGELFF.

This chain links TRBV4-1 with TRBJ1-5; D gene ambiguous. The CDR3 runs 15 residues. Germline CDR1 reads MGHRA; CDR2 reads YSYEKL. V was clipped by 4 bases and J by 0 bases, with 10 bases between them. CDR3 DNA sequence: TGCGCCAGCAGCCGACTGGCCTTTAGCAATCAGCCCCAGCATTTT. This translates into CASSRLAFSNQPQHF.

The chain has TRBV7-9 and TRBJ2-7, with no clear D. The CDR3 is 12 amino acids. Germline V CDR1 and CDR2: SEHNR, FQNEAQ (reference sequence). Trimming removed 4 bases at V and 5 bases at J, with 9 bases between. The CDR3 DNA sequence: TGTGCCAGCAGCTCCCTCGGTCACGAGCAGTACTTC. This sequence encodes CASSSLGHEQYF.